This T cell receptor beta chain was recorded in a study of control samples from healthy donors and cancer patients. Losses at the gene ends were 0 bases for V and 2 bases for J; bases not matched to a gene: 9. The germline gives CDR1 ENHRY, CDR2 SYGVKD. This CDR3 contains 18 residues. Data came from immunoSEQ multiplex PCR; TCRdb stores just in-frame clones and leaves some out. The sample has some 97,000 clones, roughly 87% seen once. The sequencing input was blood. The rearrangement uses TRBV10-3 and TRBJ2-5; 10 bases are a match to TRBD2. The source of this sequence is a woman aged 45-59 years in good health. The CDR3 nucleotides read TGTGCCATCAGTGAGTCGGGACTAGCGAGGGGGCGGCAAGAGACCCAGTACTTC. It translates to CAISESGLARGRQETQYF.